This TCR beta chain was identified during a study of vaccination effects on CD4 cells after COVID-19. Note on this clone: Its antigen remains unidentified.

CDR3 size: 17 residues. The V segment lost 3 bases and the J segment 4 bases; nucleotides outside the gene matches: 8. From germline, CDR1 is SGDLS and CDR2 YYNGEE. The table came from immunoSEQ multiplex PCR; TCRdb's copy has only in-frame clones and leaves some out. The sample has about 64,000 clones; 60% to 80% are singletons. Study conclusions and caveats: Early post-infection timepoints were absent, and convalescent patients were few.

Antigen-specific CD4+ T cells were expanded with viral peptide pools in the ViraFEST assay before sequencing. Culture proceeded for about ten days, and CD4+ T cells were then isolated. Vaccine administered to participants consisted of two doses of either BNT162b2 or mRNA-1273. Sample: CD4+ T cells from PBMCs cultured with HCoV-OC43 spike peptides, taken after COVID-19 vaccination. Subset reported: HCoV-OC43 spike overlapping peptide pool stimulation. This receptor was taken from a human donor who received a COVID-19 vaccine. The J gene is TRBJ2-5, the V gene TRBV9; 14 bases align to TRBD2. The CDR3 region is CASSGGLAGGVGETQYF. CDR3 sequence (DNA): TGTGCCAGCAGCGGAGGACTAGCGGGGGGTGTTGGAGAGACCCAGTACTTC.